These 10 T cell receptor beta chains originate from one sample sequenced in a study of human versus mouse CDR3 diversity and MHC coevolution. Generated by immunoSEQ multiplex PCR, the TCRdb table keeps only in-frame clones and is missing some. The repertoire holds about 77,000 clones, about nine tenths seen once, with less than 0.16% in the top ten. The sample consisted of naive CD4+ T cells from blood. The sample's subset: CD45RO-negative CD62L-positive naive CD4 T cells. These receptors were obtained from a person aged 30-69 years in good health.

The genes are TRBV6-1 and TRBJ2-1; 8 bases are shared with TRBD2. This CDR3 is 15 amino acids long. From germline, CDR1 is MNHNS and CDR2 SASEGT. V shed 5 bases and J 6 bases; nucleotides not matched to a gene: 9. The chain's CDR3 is CASSRIAGLGNEQFF. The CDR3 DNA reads TGTGCCAGCAGTCGCATAGCGGGACTGGGCAATGAGCAGTTCTTC.

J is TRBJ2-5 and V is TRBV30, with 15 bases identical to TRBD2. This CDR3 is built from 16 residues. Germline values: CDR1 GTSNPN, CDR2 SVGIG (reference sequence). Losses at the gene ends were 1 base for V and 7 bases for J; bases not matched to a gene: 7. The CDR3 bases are TGTGCCTGGAGTGCGGGACTAGCGGGGGGCCTTGCGACCCAGTACTTC. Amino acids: CAWSAGLAGGLATQYF.

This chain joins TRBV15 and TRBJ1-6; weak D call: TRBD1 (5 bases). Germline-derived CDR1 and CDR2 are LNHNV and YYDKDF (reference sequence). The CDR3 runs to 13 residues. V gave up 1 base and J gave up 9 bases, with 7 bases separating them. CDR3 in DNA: TGTGCCACCAGCAGAGGGGGGGGTTCACCCCTCCACTTT. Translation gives CATSRGGGSPLHF. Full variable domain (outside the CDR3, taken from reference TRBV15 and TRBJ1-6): DAMVIQNPRYQVTQFGKPVTLSCSQTLNHNVMYWYQQKSSQAPKLLFHYYDKDFNNEADTPDNFQSRRPNTSFCFLDIRSPGLGDTAMYLCATSRGGGSPLHFGNGTRLTVT.

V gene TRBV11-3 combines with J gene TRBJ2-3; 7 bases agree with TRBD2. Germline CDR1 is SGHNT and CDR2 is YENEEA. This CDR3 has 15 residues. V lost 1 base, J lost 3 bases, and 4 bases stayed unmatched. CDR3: CASSLGLADTDTQYF. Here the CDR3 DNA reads TGTGCCAGCAGCTTAGGGCTAGCGGATACAGATACGCAGTATTTT.

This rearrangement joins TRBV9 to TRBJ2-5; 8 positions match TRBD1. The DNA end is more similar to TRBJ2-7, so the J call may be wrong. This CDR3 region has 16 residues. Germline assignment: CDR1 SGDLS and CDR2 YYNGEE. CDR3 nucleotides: TGTGCCAGCAGCCCCGGACAGGGTGTTCGGTTTGGCGAGCAGTACTTC. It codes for CASSPGQGVRFGEQYF.

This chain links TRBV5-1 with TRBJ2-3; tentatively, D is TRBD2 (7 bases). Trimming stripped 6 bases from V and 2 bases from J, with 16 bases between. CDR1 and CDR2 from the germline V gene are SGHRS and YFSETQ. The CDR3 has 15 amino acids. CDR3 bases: TGCGCCAGCACTTCGAGGGGGGGGCCCACAGATACGCAGTATTTT. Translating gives CASTSRGGPTDTQYF.

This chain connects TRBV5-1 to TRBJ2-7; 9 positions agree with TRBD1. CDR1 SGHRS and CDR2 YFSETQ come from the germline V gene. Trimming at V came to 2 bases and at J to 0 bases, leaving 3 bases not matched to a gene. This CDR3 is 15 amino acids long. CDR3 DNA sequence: TGCGCCAGCAGCTTTGGACAGGGGAGCTCCTACGAGCAGTACTTC. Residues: CASSFGQGSSYEQYF.

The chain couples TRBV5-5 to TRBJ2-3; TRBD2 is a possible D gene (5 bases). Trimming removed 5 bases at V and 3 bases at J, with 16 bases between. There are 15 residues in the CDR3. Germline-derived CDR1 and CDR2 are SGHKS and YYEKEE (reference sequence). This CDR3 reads CASSLYRTETDTQYF. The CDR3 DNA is TGTGCCAGCAGTCTCTACCGGACTGAAACAGATACGCAGTATTTT.

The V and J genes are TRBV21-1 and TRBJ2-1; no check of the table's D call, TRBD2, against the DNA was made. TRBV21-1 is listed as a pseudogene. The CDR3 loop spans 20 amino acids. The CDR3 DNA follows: TGTGCCAGCAGCAAAGAGGGGGGACTAGCGGACATCGTTCCCTACAATGAGCAGTTCTTC. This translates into CASSKEGGLADIVPYNEQFF.

CDR3 region: CASPGDTEAFF. The CDR3 DNA follows: TGTGCCAGCCCAGGGGACACTGAAGCTTTCTTT. V gene TRBV6-1 combines with J gene TRBJ1-1; the D gene is possibly TRBD1 (6 bases). The CDR3 sequence is 11 residues long. V shed 8 bases and J shed 3 bases, with 7 bases lying between them. Germline V gives CDR1 MNHNS, CDR2 SASEGT.